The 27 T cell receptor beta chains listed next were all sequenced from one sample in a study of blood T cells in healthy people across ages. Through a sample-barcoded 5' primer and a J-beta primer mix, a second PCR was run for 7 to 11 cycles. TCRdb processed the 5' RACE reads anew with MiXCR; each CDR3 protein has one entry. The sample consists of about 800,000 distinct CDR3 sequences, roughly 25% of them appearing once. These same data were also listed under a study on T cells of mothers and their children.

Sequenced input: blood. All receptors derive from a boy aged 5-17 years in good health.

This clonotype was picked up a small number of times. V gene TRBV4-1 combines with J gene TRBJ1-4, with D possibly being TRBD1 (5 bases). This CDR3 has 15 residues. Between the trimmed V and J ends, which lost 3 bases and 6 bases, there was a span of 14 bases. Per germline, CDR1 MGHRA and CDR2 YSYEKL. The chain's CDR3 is CASSQLRDGDEKLFF. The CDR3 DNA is TGCGCCAGCAGCCAGCTCCGGGACGGAGATGAAAAACTGTTTTTT.

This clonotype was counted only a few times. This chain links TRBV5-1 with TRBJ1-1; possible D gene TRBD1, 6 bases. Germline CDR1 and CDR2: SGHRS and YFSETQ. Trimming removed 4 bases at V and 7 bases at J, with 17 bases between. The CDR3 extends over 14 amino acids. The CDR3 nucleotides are TGCGCCAGCAGCCCGGACAGATCCGAGGGTGAAGCTTTCTTT. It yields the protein CASSPDRSEGEAFF.

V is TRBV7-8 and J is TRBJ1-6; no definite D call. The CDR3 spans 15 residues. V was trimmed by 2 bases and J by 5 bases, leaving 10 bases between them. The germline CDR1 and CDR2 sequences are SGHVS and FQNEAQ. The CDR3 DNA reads TGTGCCAGCAGCTTATTTACAGAGGATAATTCACCCCTCCACTTT. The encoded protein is CASSLFTEDNSPLHF.

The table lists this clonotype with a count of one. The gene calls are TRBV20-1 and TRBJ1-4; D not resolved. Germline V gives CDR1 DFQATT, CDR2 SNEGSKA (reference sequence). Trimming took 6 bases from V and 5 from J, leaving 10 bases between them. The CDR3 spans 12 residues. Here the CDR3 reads CSAKAVNEKLFF. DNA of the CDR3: TGCAGTGCAAAGGCGGTAAATGAAAAACTGTTTTTT.

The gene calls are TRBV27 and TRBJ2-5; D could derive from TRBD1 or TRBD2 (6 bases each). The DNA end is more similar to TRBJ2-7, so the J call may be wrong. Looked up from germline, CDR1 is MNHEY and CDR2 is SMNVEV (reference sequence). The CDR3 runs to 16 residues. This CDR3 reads CASRTTGVGGHYEQYF. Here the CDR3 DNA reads TGTGCCAGCAGGACGACGGGGGTTGGGGGACACTACGAGCAGTACTTC.

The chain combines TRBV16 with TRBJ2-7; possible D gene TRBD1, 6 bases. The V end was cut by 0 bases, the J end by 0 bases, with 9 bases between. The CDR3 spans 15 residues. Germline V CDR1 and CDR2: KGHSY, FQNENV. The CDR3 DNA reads TGTGCCAGCAGCCAATCTGGGGGCTTCTCCTACGAGCAGTACTTC. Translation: CASSQSGGFSYEQYF.

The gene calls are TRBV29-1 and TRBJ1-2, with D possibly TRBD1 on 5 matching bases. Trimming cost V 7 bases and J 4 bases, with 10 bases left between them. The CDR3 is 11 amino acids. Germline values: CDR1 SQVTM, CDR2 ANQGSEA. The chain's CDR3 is CSGFDSYGYTF. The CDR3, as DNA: TGCAGCGGATTTGACAGCTATGGCTACACCTTC.

CDR3 bases: TGCAGTGCGCTTCTAGCGGGAAGCACCGGGGAGCTGTTTTTT. Its translation is CSALLAGSTGELFF. The chain has TRBV20-1 and TRBJ2-2; 9 bases agree with TRBD2. The CDR3 spans 14 residues. Unmatched junction bases numbered 6, after V lost 6 bases and J lost 4 bases. Germline assignment: CDR1 DFQATT and CDR2 SNEGSKA (reference sequence).

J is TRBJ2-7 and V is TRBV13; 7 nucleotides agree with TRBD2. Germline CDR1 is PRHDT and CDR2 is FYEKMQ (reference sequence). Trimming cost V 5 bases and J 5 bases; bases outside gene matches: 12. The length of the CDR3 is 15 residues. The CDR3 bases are TGTGCCAGCAGCCCCCTAACTAGCGTGTTCGACGAGCAGTACTTC. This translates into CASSPLTSVFDEQYF. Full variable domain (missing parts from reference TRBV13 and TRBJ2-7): AAGVIQSPRHLIKEKRETATLKCYPIPRHDTVYWYQQGPGQDPQFLISFYEKMQSDKGSIPDRFSAQQFSDYHSELNMSSLELGDSALYFCASSPLTSVFDEQYFGPGTRLTVT.

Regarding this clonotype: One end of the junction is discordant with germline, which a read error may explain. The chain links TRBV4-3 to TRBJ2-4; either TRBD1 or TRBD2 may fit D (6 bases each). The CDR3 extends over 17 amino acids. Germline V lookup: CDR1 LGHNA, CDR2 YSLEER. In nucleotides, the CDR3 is TGCGCCGGCAGCCAAGATGTCAGGGGACTAGCCAAAAACATTCAGTACTTC. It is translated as CAGSQDVRGLAKNIQYF.

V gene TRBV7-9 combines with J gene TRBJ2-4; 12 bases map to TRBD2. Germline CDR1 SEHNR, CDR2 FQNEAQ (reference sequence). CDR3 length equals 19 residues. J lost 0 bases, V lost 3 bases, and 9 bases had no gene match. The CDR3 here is CASSFRPTSGGLAKNIQYF. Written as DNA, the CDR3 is TGTGCCAGCAGCTTTAGACCGACTAGCGGGGGACTAGCCAAAAACATTCAGTACTTC.

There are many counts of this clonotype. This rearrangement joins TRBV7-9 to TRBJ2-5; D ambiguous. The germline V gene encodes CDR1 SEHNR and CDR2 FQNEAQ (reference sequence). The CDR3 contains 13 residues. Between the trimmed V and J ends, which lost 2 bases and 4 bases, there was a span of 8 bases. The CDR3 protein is CASSLFGGETQYF. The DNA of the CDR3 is TGTGCCAGCAGCTTATTCGGTGGAGAGACCCAGTACTTC.

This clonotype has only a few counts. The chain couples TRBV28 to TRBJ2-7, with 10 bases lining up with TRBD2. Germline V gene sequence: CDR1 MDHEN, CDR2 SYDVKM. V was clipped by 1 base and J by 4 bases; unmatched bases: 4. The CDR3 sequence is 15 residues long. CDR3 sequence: CASSLLSSGRYEQYF. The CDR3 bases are TGTGCCAGCAGTTTATTGTCTAGCGGGAGATACGAGCAGTACTTC. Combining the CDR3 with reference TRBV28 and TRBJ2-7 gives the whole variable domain DVKVTQSSRYLVKRTGEKVFLECVQDMDHENMFWYRQDPGLGLRLIYFSYDVKMKEKGDIPEGYSVSREKKERFSLILESASTNQTSMYLCASSLLSSGRYEQYFGPGTRLTVT.

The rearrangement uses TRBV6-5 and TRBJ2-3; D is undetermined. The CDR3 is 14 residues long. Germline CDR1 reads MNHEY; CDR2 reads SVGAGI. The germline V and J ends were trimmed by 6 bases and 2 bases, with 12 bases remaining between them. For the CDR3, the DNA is TGTGCCAGCAGGAGCGAAGGATACACAGATACGCAGTATTTT. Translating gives CASRSEGYTDTQYF.

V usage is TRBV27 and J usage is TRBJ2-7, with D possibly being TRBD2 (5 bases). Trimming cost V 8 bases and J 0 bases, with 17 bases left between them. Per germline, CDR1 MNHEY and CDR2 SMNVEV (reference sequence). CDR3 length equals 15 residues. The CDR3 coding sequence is TGTGCCAGCTGTCGGACTGCCCGAAGCTCCTACGAGCAGTACTTC. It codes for CASCRTARSSYEQYF.

DNA of the CDR3: TGTGCCAGCGACCCGAGACTAGCGCCCCTTTTGAGCACAGATACGCAGTATTTT. Translated: CASDPRLAPLLSTDTQYF. The rearrangement links TRBV28 to TRBJ2-3, with 8 positions matching TRBD2. The J segment lost 0 bases and the V segment lost 8 bases, leaving 16 bases of the junction unmatched. CDR3 length: 18 residues. Per germline, CDR1 MDHEN and CDR2 SYDVKM.

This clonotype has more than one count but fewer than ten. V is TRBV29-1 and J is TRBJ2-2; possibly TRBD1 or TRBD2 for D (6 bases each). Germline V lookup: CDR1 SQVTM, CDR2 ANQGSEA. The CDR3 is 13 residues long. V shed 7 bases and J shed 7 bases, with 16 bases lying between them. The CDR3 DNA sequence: TGCAGCGCTGGGGGGCTGGACATCGGGGAGCTGTTTTTT. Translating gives CSAGGLDIGELFF.

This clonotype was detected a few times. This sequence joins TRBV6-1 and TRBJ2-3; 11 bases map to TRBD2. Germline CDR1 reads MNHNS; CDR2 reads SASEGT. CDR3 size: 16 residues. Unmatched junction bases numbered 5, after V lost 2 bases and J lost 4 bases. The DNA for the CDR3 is TGTGCCAGCAGTGAAATAACTAGCGGGAGTGCAGATACGCAGTATTTT. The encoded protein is CASSEITSGSADTQYF.

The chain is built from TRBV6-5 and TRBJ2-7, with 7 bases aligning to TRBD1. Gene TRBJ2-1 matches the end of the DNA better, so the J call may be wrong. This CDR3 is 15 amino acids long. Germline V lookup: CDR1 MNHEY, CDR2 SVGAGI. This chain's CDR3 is CASSPGTVEYNEQFF. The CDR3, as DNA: TGTGCCAGCAGCCCCGGGACAGTAGAATACAATGAGCAGTTCTTC.

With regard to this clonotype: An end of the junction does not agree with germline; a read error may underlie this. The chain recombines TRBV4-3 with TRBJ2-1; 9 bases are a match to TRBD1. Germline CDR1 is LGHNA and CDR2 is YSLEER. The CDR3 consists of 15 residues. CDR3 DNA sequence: TGCGCCAGCAGCAAAGAGACAGGGGGCTACAATGAGCAGTTCTTC. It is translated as CASSKETGGYNEQFF.

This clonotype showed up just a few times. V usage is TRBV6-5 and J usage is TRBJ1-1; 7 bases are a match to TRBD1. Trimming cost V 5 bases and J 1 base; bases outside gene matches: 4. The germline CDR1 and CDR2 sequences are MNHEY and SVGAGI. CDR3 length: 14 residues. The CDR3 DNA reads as TGTGCCAGCAGTGCCGGGACAGAGAACACTGAAGCTTTCTTT. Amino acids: CASSAGTENTEAFF.

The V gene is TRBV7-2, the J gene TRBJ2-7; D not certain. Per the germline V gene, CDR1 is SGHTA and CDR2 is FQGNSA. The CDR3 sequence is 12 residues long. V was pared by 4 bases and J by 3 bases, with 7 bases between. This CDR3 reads CASSSFYYEQYF. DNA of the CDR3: TGTGCCAGCAGCTCCTTCTACTACGAGCAGTACTTC. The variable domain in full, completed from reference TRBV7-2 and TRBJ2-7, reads GAGVSQSPSNKVTEKGKDVELRCDPISGHTALYWYRQSLGQGLEFLIYFQGNSAPDKSGLPSDRFSAERTGGSVSTLTIQRTQQEDSAVYLCASSSFYYEQYFGPGTRLTVT.

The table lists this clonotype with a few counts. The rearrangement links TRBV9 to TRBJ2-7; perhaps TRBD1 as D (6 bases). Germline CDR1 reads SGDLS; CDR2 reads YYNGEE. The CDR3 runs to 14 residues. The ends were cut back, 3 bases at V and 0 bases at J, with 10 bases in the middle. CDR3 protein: CASSGWDNSYEQYF. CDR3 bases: TGTGCCAGCAGCGGATGGGACAACTCCTACGAGCAGTACTTC.

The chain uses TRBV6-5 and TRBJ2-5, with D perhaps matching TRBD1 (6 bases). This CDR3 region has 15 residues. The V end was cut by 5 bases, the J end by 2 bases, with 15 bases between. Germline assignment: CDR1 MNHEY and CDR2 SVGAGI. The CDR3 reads CASSTGRGWQETQYF. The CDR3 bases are TGTGCCAGCAGTACCGGCAGGGGCTGGCAAGAGACCCAGTACTTC.

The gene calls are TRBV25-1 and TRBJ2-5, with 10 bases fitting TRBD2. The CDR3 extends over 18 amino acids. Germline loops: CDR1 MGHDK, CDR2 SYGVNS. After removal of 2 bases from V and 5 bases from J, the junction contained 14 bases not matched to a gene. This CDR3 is CASSEGRTPSGSSETQYF. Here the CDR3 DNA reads TGTGCCAGCAGTGAAGGTCGTACGCCTAGCGGGAGTTCGGAGACCCAGTACTTC.

CDR3 in DNA: TGTGCCAGCAGCCAAGTACACAGCGGGGAGACCCAGTACTTC. Translating gives CASSQVHSGETQYF. This chain uses TRBV14 with TRBJ2-5; D perhaps matches TRBD2 (6 bases). The CDR3 totals 14 residues. Germline values: CDR1 SGHDN, CDR2 FVKESK. Trimming cost V 1 base and J 5 bases, with 11 bases left between them.

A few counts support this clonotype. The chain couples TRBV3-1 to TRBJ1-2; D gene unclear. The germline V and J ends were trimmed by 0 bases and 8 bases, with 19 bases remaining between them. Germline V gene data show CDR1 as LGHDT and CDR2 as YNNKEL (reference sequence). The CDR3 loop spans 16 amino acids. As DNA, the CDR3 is TGTGCCAGCAGCCAAGATTTTGAACGGTCAGCAGGCGGCTACACCTTC. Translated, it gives CASSQDFERSAGGYTF.